These 12 T cell receptor beta chains came from one sample sequenced in a study of T-cell reconstitution after alpha-beta-depleted transplantation in children (dated by TCRdb to the mid-2010s). The sample's treatment or condition label is to be understood as: allogeneic hematopoietic cell transplantation with graft depleted of TCRalphabeta T cells and CD19 B cells. Library prep was done by PCR. Sequencing was carried out with an Illumina HiSeq 2500. To normalize quantification of the TCRbeta repertoire, the TCR libraries were built with molecular barcoding that relied on unique molecular identifiers. TCRdb trimmed the raw reads at Q25, called clones with MiXCR and kept productive beta chains. Rows are combined by CDR3 protein, so each entry shows the most common genes and DNA. The sample profile shows 150,000 to 200,000 distinct CDR3 sequences; more than 9.5% of them were found once. The ten largest clonotypes hold less than 15% of the sample.

The sequencing used PBMCs, collected before TCRalphabeta/CD19-depleted stem cell transplant. The receptors come from a boy aged 2-9 years with acute myeloid leukemia, due to receive a stem cell transplant.

This clonotype was counted many times. J is TRBJ1-5 and V is TRBV12-3 or TRBV12-4, with D hard to call. V was clipped by 0 bases and J by 3 bases, with 9 bases between them. The CDR3 covers 15 residues. The CDR3 sequence is CASSLARRTNQPQHF. The CDR3 DNA follows: TGTGCCAGCAGTTTAGCAAGGAGAACCAATCAGCCCCAGCATTTT.

In its sample, this clonotype was seen many times. V gene TRBV14 combines with J gene TRBJ2-1, with D hard to call. The germline gives CDR1 SGHDN, CDR2 FVKESK. Deletions cut 1 base from V and 2 bases from J, with 9 bases between. This CDR3 has 15 amino acids. This CDR3 is CASSQGAPAYNEQFF. In DNA form, the CDR3 reads TGTGCCAGCAGCCAAGGGGCGCCTGCCTACAATGAGCAGTTCTTC. The full variable domain, in which reference TRBV14 and TRBJ2-1 provide the parts outside the CDR3, is EAGVTQFPSHSVIEKGQTVTLRCDPISGHDNLYWYRRVMGKEIKFLLHFVKESKQDESGMPNNRFLAERTGGTYSTLKVQPAELEDSGVYFCASSQGAPAYNEQFFGPGTRLTVL.

This clonotype occurred many times. The V call is TRBV7-6, the J call TRBJ2-1, with TRBD2 identical over 7 bases. Per the germline V gene, CDR1 is SGHVS and CDR2 is FNYEAQ. CDR3 length: 17 amino acids. Losses at the gene ends were 0 bases for V and 0 bases for J; bases not matched to a gene: 5. The CDR3 region has the DNA TGTGCCAGCAGCTTAGCGCATAGGACTAGCTCCTACAATGAGCAGTTCTTC. Its translation: CASSLAHRTSSYNEQFF.

This clonotype was counted at least ten times. The chain employs TRBV20-1 and TRBJ2-7; TRBD1 or TRBD2 may be the D gene (5 bases each). The CDR3 length is 15 residues. CDR1 is DFQATT, CDR2 SNEGSKA, per germline (reference sequence). Trimming stripped 1 base from V and 2 bases from J, with 15 bases between. The CDR3: CSARGTPGPTYEQYF. In nucleotides, the CDR3 is TGCAGTGCTAGAGGGACCCCGGGACCGACCTACGAGCAGTACTTC.

This clonotype was seen many times. This chain connects TRBV4-1 to TRBJ2-7; TRBD2 aligns across 14 bases. Per germline, CDR1 MGHRA and CDR2 YSYEKL. V lost 4 bases and J lost 6; bases outside the gene matches: 5. This CDR3 is 15 amino acids long. The CDR3 protein is CASSLRGLAGAEQYF. The CDR3 coding sequence is TGCGCCAGCAGCCTCCGGGGACTAGCGGGAGCCGAGCAGTACTTC.

The table lists this clonotype with many counts. The final CDR3 position lacks the conserved phenylalanine or tryptophan, pointing to a likely read error. Because the CDR3's place on the DNA is in doubt, the DNA is left out and the CDR3 is given as listed by TCRdb. The chain employs TRBV18 and TRBJ2-7; the table's D gene call, TRBD1, was not cross checked with the DNA. Germline V gene lookup returns CDR1 KGHSH and CDR2 LQKENI. The CDR3 sequence runs 13 residues, both termini included. The CDR3 here is CASSPPGQGMQKY.

This clonotype was seen ten or more times. The rearrangement joins TRBV2 to TRBJ1-3, with TRBD1 matching over 8 bases. The CDR3 extends over 14 amino acids. Germline lookup yields CDR1 SNHLY and CDR2 FYNNEI. V lost 5 bases to trimming and J lost 4 bases; unmatched junction nucleotides: 4. The CDR3 region has the DNA TGTGCCAGCAGTCCGGACAGGGCGGGAAACACCATATATTTT. Its protein product is CASSPDRAGNTIYF.

This clonotype has a count of ten or more. The CDR3 region is CASSLAWAGTDTQYF. DNA for the CDR3: TGCGCCAGCAGCTTGGCCTGGGCTGGCACAGATACGCAGTATTTT. The chain couples TRBV5-1 to TRBJ2-3; D remains ambiguous. CDR1 and CDR2 (germline): SGHRS, YFSETQ. The V and J ends lost 0 bases and 1 base respectively, with 9 bases between them. The CDR3 has 15 amino acids.

The V call is TRBV28, the J call TRBJ2-7; TRBD1 is a possible D gene (6 bases). In germline, CDR1 is MDHEN, CDR2 SYDVKM. The germline V and J ends were trimmed by 4 bases and 4 bases, with 11 bases remaining between them. The CDR3 contains 13 residues. The CDR3 region is CASSSGTSYEQYF. CDR3 nucleotides: TGTGCCAGCAGTTCCGGGACATCATACGAGCAGTACTTC.

This chain links TRBV7-9 with TRBJ2-5, with 7 bases aligning to TRBD1. Per the germline V gene, CDR1 is SEHNR and CDR2 is FQNEAQ (reference sequence). The CDR3 totals 16 residues. J was trimmed by 5 bases and V by 2 bases; bases with no gene match: 11. CDR3 residues: CASSLFTGANWETQYF. Written as DNA, the CDR3 is TGTGCCAGCAGCTTATTCACAGGGGCTAATTGGGAGACCCAGTACTTC.

About this clonotype: Given a much more abundant clone one base away, this may be a read error. The V call is TRBV18, the J call TRBJ1-5; maybe TRBD1 (5 bases). Germline V lookup: CDR1 KGHSH, CDR2 LQKENI. This CDR3 contains 14 residues. For the CDR3, the DNA is TGTTCCAGCTCACCTATCAGGGCCGATCAGCCCCAGCATTTT. This encodes CSSSPIRADQPQHF.

This clonotype was detected ten times or more. This chain uses TRBV7-6 with TRBJ2-6, with D unresolved. Germline CDR1 and CDR2: SGHVS and FNYEAQ. This CDR3 comprises 17 residues. Between the trimmed V and J ends, which lost 1 base and 0 bases, there was a span of 10 bases. The CDR3: CASSLVPALSGANVLTF. CDR3 nucleotide sequence: TGTGCCAGCAGCTTAGTTCCAGCCCTCTCTGGGGCCAACGTCCTGACTTTC.